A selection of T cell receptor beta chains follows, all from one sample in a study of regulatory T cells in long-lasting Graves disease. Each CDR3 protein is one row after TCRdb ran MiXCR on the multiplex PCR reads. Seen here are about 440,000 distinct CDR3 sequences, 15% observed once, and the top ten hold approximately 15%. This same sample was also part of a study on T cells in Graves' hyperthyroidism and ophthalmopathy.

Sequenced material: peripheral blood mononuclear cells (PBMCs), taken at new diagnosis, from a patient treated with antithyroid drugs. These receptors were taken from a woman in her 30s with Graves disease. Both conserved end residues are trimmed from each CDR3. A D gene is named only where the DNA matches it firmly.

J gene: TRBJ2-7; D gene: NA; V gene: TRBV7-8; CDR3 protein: ASSYLLRAGDEQY
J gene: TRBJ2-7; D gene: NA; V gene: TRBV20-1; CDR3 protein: SARLAIGHYEQY
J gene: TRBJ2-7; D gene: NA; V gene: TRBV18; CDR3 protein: ASSPPQGMGEQY
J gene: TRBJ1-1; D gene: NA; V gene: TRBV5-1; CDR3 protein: ASRTPGNTEAF
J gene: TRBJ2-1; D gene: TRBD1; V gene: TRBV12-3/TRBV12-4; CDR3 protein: ASSLLAGTGVNEQF
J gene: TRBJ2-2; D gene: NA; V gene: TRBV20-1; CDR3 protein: SAIGATPGTGELF
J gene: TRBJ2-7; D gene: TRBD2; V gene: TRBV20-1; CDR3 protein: SARGTSGIHEQY
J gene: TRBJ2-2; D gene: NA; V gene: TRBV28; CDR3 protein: ASSEDILGAGELF
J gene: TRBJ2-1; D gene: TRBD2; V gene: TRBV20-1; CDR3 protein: SASLLAGASDEQF
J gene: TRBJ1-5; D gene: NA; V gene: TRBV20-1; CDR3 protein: SARVGKYSNQPQH
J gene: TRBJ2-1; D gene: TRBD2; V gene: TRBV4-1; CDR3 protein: ASRGGLGEDYNEQF
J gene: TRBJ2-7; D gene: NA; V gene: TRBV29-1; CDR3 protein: SVELTYEQY
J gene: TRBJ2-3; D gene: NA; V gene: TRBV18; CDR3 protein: ASSPAHSADTQY
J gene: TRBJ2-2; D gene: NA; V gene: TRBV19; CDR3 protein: ASADSGGNSGELF
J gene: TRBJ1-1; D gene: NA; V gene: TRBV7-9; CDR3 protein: ASSLKGPPDSGNTEAF
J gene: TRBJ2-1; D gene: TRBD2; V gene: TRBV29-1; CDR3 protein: SVGGHRAGGNNEQF
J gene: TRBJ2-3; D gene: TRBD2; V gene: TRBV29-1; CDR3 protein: SVATSGRYTDTQY
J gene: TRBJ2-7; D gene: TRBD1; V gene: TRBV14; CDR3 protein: ASSQDLGGSLYEQY
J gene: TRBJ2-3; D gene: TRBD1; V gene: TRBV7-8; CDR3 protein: ASSLDRGYTDTQY
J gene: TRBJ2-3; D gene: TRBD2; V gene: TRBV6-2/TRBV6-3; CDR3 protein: ASGGADTQY